The 30 T cell receptor beta chains presented below share a single source sample, sequenced in a study of control samples from healthy donors and cancer patients. The repertoire was sequenced with immunoSEQ multiplex PCR; TCRdb's copy has only in-frame clones and lacks some. The table lists around 93,000 clones, 92% of them singletons. The material sequenced was blood. The receptors stem from a human donor in good health. The donor label of this sample is uncertain.

V gene TRBV11-1 combines with J gene TRBJ2-2; D is possibly TRBD2 (5 bases). The CDR3 runs 15 residues. The germline gives CDR1 SGHAT, CDR2 FQDESV (reference sequence). V was trimmed by 5 bases and J by 4 bases, leaving 14 bases between them. CDR3 protein: CASSPKRDGTGELFF. The CDR3 bases are TGTGCCAGCAGCCCTAAACGGGATGGCACCGGGGAGCTGTTTTTT.

The chain couples TRBV4-3 to TRBJ2-6; D unresolved. V was trimmed by 0 bases and J by 1 base, leaving 7 bases between them. Germline CDR1 is LGHNA and CDR2 is YSLEER. The CDR3 extends over 16 amino acids. DNA for the CDR3: TGCGCCAGCAGCCAAGAACCAGCGTCTGGGGCCAACGTCCTGACTTTC. Translation: CASSQEPASGANVLTF.

This chain uses TRBV24-1 with TRBJ1-2, with D possibly being TRBD1 (5 bases). Germline V gene lookup returns CDR1 KGHDR and CDR2 SFDVKD. The CDR3 extends over 14 amino acids. V was clipped by 2 bases and J by 2 bases, with 8 bases between them. In DNA form, the CDR3 reads TGTGCCACCAGTGATTCGGGACGGAACTATGGCTACACCTTC. Encoded protein: CATSDSGRNYGYTF.

This chain connects TRBV6-5 to TRBJ2-5, with 10 bases matching TRBD1. Per the germline V gene, CDR1 is MNHEY and CDR2 is SVGAGI. This CDR3 is built from 14 residues. The ends lost 5 bases at V and 8 bases at J; junction bases unmatched: 8. The chain's CDR3 is CASSTRDRGDTQYF. CDR3 DNA sequence: TGTGCCAGCAGTACCCGGGACAGGGGCGATACCCAGTACTTC.

In DNA form, the CDR3 reads TGTGCCAGCAGTGAGAGCTCCTATAATTCACCCCTCCACTTT. Translating it yields CASSESSYNSPLHF. The chain carries TRBV6-1 and TRBJ1-6; D not resolved. The CDR3 runs to 14 residues. V lost 3 bases, J lost 0 bases, and 3 bases lay in between. Germline V gene lookup returns CDR1 MNHNS and CDR2 SASEGT.

The genes are TRBV30 and TRBJ1-1; 10 nucleotides align to TRBD1. The CDR3 has 13 amino acids. With 8 bases clipped from V and 5 bases from J, the junction kept 8 bases outside the gene matches. Germline loops: CDR1 GTSNPN, CDR2 SVGIG (reference sequence). CDR3 sequence (DNA): TGTGCCCGCCTAGACAGGGGGCGGACTGAAGCTTTCTTT. Translating it yields CARLDRGRTEAFF.

J is TRBJ2-7 and V is TRBV5-1; the D gene is possibly TRBD2 (6 bases). The V end was cut by 5 bases, the J end by 2 bases, with 11 bases between. Germline CDR1 SGHRS, CDR2 YFSETQ. The CDR3 is 13 residues long. DNA for the CDR3: TGCGCCAGCAGGCTTGGGACTCCCTACGAGCAGTACTTC. Encoded protein: CASRLGTPYEQYF.

The chain combines TRBV9 with TRBJ2-7; D may match TRBD1 or TRBD2 (6 bases each). The CDR3 extends over 17 amino acids. V shed 4 bases and J shed 5 bases, with 25 bases lying between them. Germline V gives CDR1 SGDLS, CDR2 YYNGEE. CDR3 in amino acids: CASSPRGVVGGGHEQYF. CDR3 in DNA: TGTGCCAGCAGCCCACGAGGGGTCGTGGGGGGCGGGCACGAGCAGTACTTC.

The rearrangement uses TRBV6-2 or TRBV6-3 and TRBJ2-1; possibly TRBD2 for D (6 bases). Germline V CDR1 and CDR2: MNHEY, SVGEGT. With 5 bases removed from V and 4 bases from J, the gap between germline ends came to 21 bases. There are 17 residues in the CDR3. The CDR3, as DNA: TGTGCCAGCAGTCCCGGGGGACGGGGTTTTGGGTACAATGAGCAGTTCTTC. Translation: CASSPGGRGFGYNEQFF.

The rearrangement uses TRBV3-1 (or the pseudogene TRBV3-2) and TRBJ2-6, with D perhaps matching TRBD1 or TRBD2 (6 bases each). The CDR3 is 18 residues long. Deletions cut 3 bases from V and 0 bases from J, with 15 bases between. CDR1 is LGHDT and CDR2 is YNNKEL in the germline V gene (reference sequence). The chain's CDR3 is CASSQEEGGVSGANVLTF. The DNA of the CDR3 is TGTGCCAGCAGCCAGGAGGAGGGGGGAGTCTCTGGGGCCAACGTCCTGACTTTC.

V and J are TRBV7-9 and TRBJ1-4, with 7 bases aligning to TRBD1. Looked up from germline, CDR1 is SEHNR and CDR2 is FQNEAQ (reference sequence). This CDR3 region has 14 residues. The V gene end was trimmed by 4 bases and the J gene end by 7 bases; junction bases not matched to a gene: 6. The CDR3: CASSSGGLSEKLFF. In DNA form, the CDR3 reads TGTGCCAGCAGCTCAGGGGGGCTTTCTGAAAAACTGTTTTTT.

The V and J genes are TRBV27 and TRBJ1-2, with D possibly TRBD1 on 5 matching bases. CDR1 is MNHEY and CDR2 is SMNVEV in the germline V gene (reference sequence). The CDR3 contains 14 residues. The ends were cut back, 4 bases at V and 2 bases at J, with 11 bases in the middle. The CDR3, as DNA: TGTGCCAGCAGTTGGGGCAGGGCCAACTATGGCTACACCTTC. This encodes CASSWGRANYGYTF.

This clone was counted once. The chain combines TRBV3-1 (or the pseudogene TRBV3-2) with TRBJ2-3; possibly TRBD2 for D (5 bases). The V and J ends lost 3 bases and 5 bases respectively, with 24 bases between them. CDR1 is LGHDT and CDR2 is YNNKEL in the germline V gene (reference sequence). This CDR3 comprises 18 residues. CDR3: CASSHLPGLAAGKDTQYF. The CDR3 DNA follows: TGTGCCAGCAGCCATCTCCCGGGTCTAGCCGCGGGCAAAGATACGCAGTATTTT.

V and J are TRBV28 and TRBJ1-4; possibly TRBD1 for D (6 bases). The CDR3 covers 15 residues. The germline V gene has CDR1 MDHEN and CDR2 SYDVKM. Trimming shortened V by 7 bases and J by 7 bases, and 19 bases separated the two germline ends. CDR3 DNA sequence: TGTGCCAGCACCTTGGGGGGGCAGCCTACTGAAAAACTGTTTTTT. Translated, it gives CASTLGGQPTEKLFF.

J is TRBJ1-3 and V is TRBV6-1; unclear D gene. Germline assignment: CDR1 MNHNS and CDR2 SASEGT. Deletions cut 0 bases from V and 0 bases from J, with 6 bases between. The CDR3 totals 15 residues. The CDR3 DNA is TGTGCCAGCAGTGAAGCTTGGAACTCTGGAAACACCATATATTTT. Protein sequence: CASSEAWNSGNTIYF.

The genes are TRBV5-1 and TRBJ2-7; 10 positions agree with TRBD1. Germline V gene lookup returns CDR1 SGHRS and CDR2 YFSETQ. CDR3 length equals 15 residues. V shed 0 bases and J 2 bases; nucleotides not matched to a gene: 2. The CDR3, as DNA: TGCGCCAGCAGCTTGGGGGGACAGGGGACCTACGAGCAGTACTTC. Encoded protein: CASSLGGQGTYEQYF.

The rearrangement links TRBV5-1 to TRBJ1-1; 10 bases align to TRBD1. V trimming: 5 bases; J trimming: 5 bases; junction bases outside the gene matches: 3. The CDR3 covers 13 residues. The germline V gene has CDR1 SGHRS and CDR2 YFSETQ. CDR3 region: CASRGQGGTEAFF. In DNA form, the CDR3 reads TGCGCCAGCAGAGGACAGGGGGGGACTGAAGCTTTCTTT. Using reference TRBV5-1 and TRBJ1-1 for the parts outside the CDR3, the full variable domain is KAGVTQTPRYLIKTRGQQVTLSCSPISGHRSVSWYQQTPGQGLQFLFEYFSETQRNKGNFPGRFSGRQFSNSRSEMNVSTLELGDSALYLCASRGQGGTEAFFGQGTRLTVV.

The V and J genes are TRBV10-1 and TRBJ1-2; D is ambiguous. V was cut by 0 bases and J by 4 bases, with 6 bases left in between. There are 13 residues in the CDR3. Germline V gene sequence: CDR1 WNHNN, CDR2 SYGVQD (reference sequence). CDR3 in DNA: TGCGCCAGCAGTGAGTCGGGCTTCTATGGCTACACCTTC. Its translation is CASSESGFYGYTF.

As regards this clone: The sample contains more than one DNA sequence encoding this CDR3. The chain is built from TRBV27 and TRBJ1-6, with D unclear. The CDR3 runs to 14 residues. The ends were cut back, 0 bases at V and 7 bases at J, with 7 bases in the middle. Per germline, CDR1 MNHEY and CDR2 SMNVEV (reference sequence). The chain's CDR3 is CASSLSGFNSPLHF. The CDR3 bases are TGTGCCAGCAGTTTATCAGGGTTCAATTCACCCCTCCACTTT.

The J gene is TRBJ2-7, the V gene TRBV5-1, with D tentatively TRBD1 or TRBD2 (5 bases each). V was pared by 3 bases and J by 3 bases, with 10 bases between. The CDR3 totals 13 residues. CDR1 is SGHRS, CDR2 YFSETQ, per germline. The CDR3 DNA sequence: TGCGCCAGCAGCTCGGGGCCTCGCTACGAGCAGTACGTC. Its protein is CASSSGPRYEQYV.

This clone was observed once. The chain employs TRBV5-1 and TRBJ2-2; 12 bases match TRBD2. This CDR3 has 17 amino acids. With V trimmed by 2 bases and J by 3 bases, 5 bases remained unmatched. Germline loops: CDR1 SGHRS, CDR2 YFSETQ. The CDR3: CASSLLLAGGHTGELFF. The DNA of the CDR3 is TGCGCCAGCAGCTTACTACTAGCGGGGGGACACACCGGGGAGCTGTTTTTT. Combining the CDR3 with reference TRBV5-1 and TRBJ2-2 gives the whole variable domain KAGVTQTPRYLIKTRGQQVTLSCSPISGHRSVSWYQQTPGQGLQFLFEYFSETQRNKGNFPGRFSGRQFSNSRSEMNVSTLELGDSALYLCASSLLLAGGHTGELFFGEGSRLTVL.

The rearrangement uses TRBV3-1 (or the pseudogene TRBV3-2) and TRBJ2-1, with D tentatively TRBD2 (6 bases). The CDR3 runs 13 residues. The V and J ends lost 0 bases and 10 bases respectively, with 10 bases between them. Germline values: CDR1 LGHDT, CDR2 YNNKEL (reference sequence). CDR3 nucleotides: TGTGCCAGCAGCCAAGAAAGGGCGGGGGAGCAGTTCTTC. Its translation is CASSQERAGEQFF.

The V and J genes are TRBV7-9 and TRBJ1-1, with no clear D. Germline CDR1 and CDR2: SEHNR and FQNEAQ (reference sequence). Between the trimmed V and J ends, which lost 5 bases and 7 bases, there was a span of 14 bases. The CDR3 consists of 13 residues. CDR3 coding DNA: TGTGCCAGCAGCAACGACGGCGGAGGTGAAGCTTTCTTT. Protein: CASSNDGGGEAFF. The full variable domain, completed using reference TRBV7-9 and TRBJ1-1, is DTGVSQNPRHKITKRGQNVTFRCDPISEHNRLYWYRQTLGQGPEFLTYFQNEAQLEKSRLLSDRFSAERPKGSFSTLEIQRTEQGDSAMYLCASSNDGGGEAFFGQGTRLTVV.

Concerning this clone: This same CDR3 is encoded by further DNA sequences in the sample. The V gene is TRBV19, the J gene TRBJ1-6; D not certain. V lost 1 base to trimming and J lost 7 bases, with 5 bases between them. This CDR3 region has 13 residues. Per germline, CDR1 LNHDA and CDR2 SQIVND (reference sequence). CDR3 in amino acids: CASSIGRNSPLHF. In DNA form, the CDR3 reads TGTGCCAGTAGTATAGGGAGAAATTCACCCCTCCACTTT.

The chain has TRBV29-1 and TRBJ1-2; D is unclear. Germline CDR1 SQVTM, CDR2 ANQGSEA. This CDR3 is built from 12 residues. V lost 7 bases to trimming and J lost 8 bases, with 17 bases between them. In DNA, the CDR3 is TGCAGCGCCCCATCCCCGGGAGGAGGCTACACCTTC. Its translation is CSAPSPGGGYTF. The variable domain in full, completed from reference TRBV29-1 and TRBJ1-2, reads SAVISQKPSRDICQRGTSLTIQCQVDSQVTMMFWYRQQPGQSLTLIATANQGSEATYESGFVIDKFPISRPNLTFSTLTVSNMSPEDSSIYLCSAPSPGGGYTFGSGTRLTVV.

V and J are TRBV20-1 and TRBJ1-2; possibly TRBD1 for D (5 bases). The CDR3 has 14 amino acids. Germline CDR1 reads DFQATT; CDR2 reads SNEGSKA (reference sequence). With 3 bases removed from V and 2 bases from J, the gap between germline ends came to 13 bases. The chain's CDR3 is CSASSPRENYGYTF. For the CDR3, the DNA is TGCAGTGCTAGTAGTCCCAGGGAAAACTATGGCTACACCTTC.

J is TRBJ2-1 and V is TRBV6-5; maybe TRBD2 (6 bases). The V gene lost 0 bases and the J gene lost 0 bases, with 9 bases spanning the gap. The CDR3 is 16 residues long. Germline V gene lookup returns CDR1 MNHEY and CDR2 SVGAGI. The DNA of the CDR3 is TGTGCCAGCAGTTACTCGTGGGGGGTCTCCTACAATGAGCAGTTCTTC. This gives the protein CASSYSWGVSYNEQFF.

The chain has TRBV28 and TRBJ2-2; 10 bases are shared with TRBD2. CDR3 length equals 16 residues. Germline CDR1 is MDHEN and CDR2 is SYDVKM. The V gene end was trimmed by 2 bases and the J gene end by 4 bases; junction bases not matched to a gene: 4. CDR3 DNA sequence: TGTGCCAGCAGTTTACCCAGCGGGGGGGCCACCGGGGAGCTGTTTTTT. The encoded protein is CASSLPSGGATGELFF.

This sequence joins TRBV30 and TRBJ2-5; D uncertain. Germline assignment: CDR1 GTSNPN and CDR2 SVGIG (reference sequence). The V end lost 4 bases, the J end lost 2 bases, and 20 bases lay between the germline ends. The CDR3 totals 16 residues. CDR3 amino acids: CAWNSLLAGRQETQYF. CDR3 DNA: TGTGCCTGGAACTCTCTCCTTGCAGGAAGACAAGAGACCCAGTACTTC. Based on the CDR3 plus reference TRBV30 and TRBJ2-5, the full variable domain is SQTIHQWPATLVQPVGSPLSLECTVEGTSNPNLYWYRQAAGRGLQLLFYSVGIGQISSEVPQNLSASRPQDRQFILSSKKLLLSDSGFYLCAWNSLLAGRQETQYFGPGTRLLVL.

This chain connects TRBV11-2 to TRBJ2-7; D is possibly TRBD2 (6 bases). This CDR3 region has 16 residues. The germline CDR1 and CDR2 sequences are SGHAT and FQNNGV. V was cut by 3 bases and J by 0 bases, with 15 bases left in between. The CDR3 sequence is CASSFGGRGGSYEQYF. The DNA for the CDR3 is TGTGCCAGCAGCTTCGGAGGGAGAGGAGGCTCCTACGAGCAGTACTTC.